These T cell receptor beta chains were read from a single sample in a study of T cell responses to AZD1222 COVID-19 vaccine. Data came from immunoSEQ multiplex PCR; TCRdb stores just in-frame clones and leaves some out. This sample has some 120,000 clones, with roughly nine tenths found just once. The specimen comprised peripheral blood, sampled on day 0 of AZD1222 vaccination. These receptors all come from an adult in good health. Each CDR3 is given with its conserved first and last residue. A D gene is named only where the DNA matches it firmly. Some rows mark clone size as missing; the rest say once, few, many or name a class of expanded clone.

cdr3_aa	cdr3_nt	j_call	v_call	d_call	clone_size
CASSDSPGDYEQYF	TGTGCCAGCAGTGACTCTCCCGGGGACTACGAGCAGTACTTC	TRBJ2-7	TRBV6-4	NA	NA
CASSLRGLGPRSYEQYF	TGTGCCAGTAGTCTCCGGGGTCTTGGGCCCCGCTCCTACGAGCAGTACTTC	TRBJ2-7	TRBV19	NA	NA
CASSPLGSTDTQYF	TGCGCCAGCAGCCCCCTAGGTAGCACAGATACGCAGTATTTT	TRBJ2-3	TRBV5-1	NA	NA
CASSVRHNSYNEQFF	TGTGCCAGCAGCGTAAGACATAACTCCTACAATGAGCAGTTCTTC	TRBJ2-1	TRBV9	NA	NA
CASSLGSKVRDEKLFF	TGTGCCAGCAGCCTGGGCTCCAAGGTGAGGGATGAAAAACTGTTTTTT	TRBJ1-4	TRBV11-2	NA	few
CASSLRTGGRTEAFF	TGCGCCAGCAGCCTCCGGACAGGGGGCCGGACTGAAGCTTTCTTT	TRBJ1-1	TRBV5-1	TRBD1	NA
CASSQALVRDPNSPLHF	TGCGCCAGCAGCCAAGCCCTAGTGAGGGACCCCAATTCACCCCTCCACTTT	TRBJ1-6	TRBV4-1	NA	once
CASSLAEDTQYF	TGTGCCAGCAGCTTGGCCGAGGATACGCAGTATTTT	TRBJ2-3	TRBV5-8	NA	NA
CASAQGQVRQPQHF	TGTGCTAGTGCCCAAGGACAGGTACGGCAGCCCCAGCATTTT	TRBJ1-5	TRBV12-5	TRBD1	NA
CASSSGTQNQPQHF	TGTGCCAGCAGTTCCGGGACACAAAATCAGCCCCAGCATTTT	TRBJ1-5	TRBV6-5	NA	NA
CASRSYIRTSENNEQFF	TGCGCCAGCAGATCCTATATTCGGACTAGCGAGAATAATGAGCAGTTCTTC	TRBJ2-1	TRBV5-1	TRBD2	once
CASSQGADSPYGYTF	TGCGCCAGCAGCCAAGGAGCGGACAGCCCCTATGGCTACACCTTC	TRBJ1-2	TRBV4-1	NA	NA
CASRGLAGPPTGELFF	TGTGCCAGTAGGGGACTAGCGGGACCGCCCACCGGGGAGCTGTTTTTT	TRBJ2-2	TRBV19	TRBD2	NA
CASSDSAGREQYF	TGTGCCAGCAGTGACTCTGCAGGGCGGGAGCAGTATTTT	TRBJ2-3	TRBV6-4	NA	NA
CASSMSPGQGGYGYTF	TGTGCCAGTAGTATGAGTCCCGGACAGGGAGGCTATGGCTACACCTTC	TRBJ1-2	TRBV19	TRBD1	few
CASTNFGSNEKLFF	TGTGCCAGCACCAATTTCGGGAGCAATGAAAAACTGTTTTTT	TRBJ1-4	TRBV27	NA	NA
CASSIVAGEKLFF	TGTGCCAGTAGTATAGTAGCGGGTGAAAAACTGTTTTTT	TRBJ1-4	TRBV19	NA	NA
CAWSRGAGSNSPLHF	TGTGCCTGGAGTCGAGGGGCGGGAAGTAATTCACCCCTCCACTTT	TRBJ1-6	TRBV30	NA	NA
CASSIGRTEAFF	TGTGCCAGTAGTATAGGACGGACTGAAGCTTTCTTT	TRBJ1-1	TRBV19	NA	NA
CASSFARDREQYF	TGTGCCAGCAGCTTTGCTCGGGACCGCGAGCAGTACTTC	TRBJ2-7	TRBV11-3	NA	NA
CASSVSGDWSYNEQFF	TGTGCCAGCAGCGTGTCCGGGGACTGGTCCTACAATGAGCAGTTCTTC	TRBJ2-1	TRBV7-2	NA	NA
CASSDRTNTEAFF	TGTGCCAGCAGTGATCGTACAAACACTGAAGCTTTCTTT	TRBJ1-1	TRBV6-1	NA	NA